This TCR beta chain was found in a study of blood T cell repertoires in COVID-19. The germline V gene has CDR1 MDHEN and CDR2 SYDVKM. V gave up 5 bases and J gave up 7 bases, with 9 bases separating them. This CDR3 contains 12 residues. Recruitment covered under 25 US areas and drew participants whose ages spanned about 18 to 100 years. Categorization into cohorts depended on clinical history that participants reported. Symptom resolution, clearance, or two negative PCRs marked the recovered donors of Cohort 3. Study processing details: Counts of nucleated cells, estimated from reference gene primer amplification, were obtained. Clones were read by immunoSEQ multiplex PCR, and TCRdb kept only the in-frame ones, dropping some. Clone size and the V and J calls come from that table; the DNA yielded D and trimming. The data contain more than 300,000 clones, 88% of them singletons. In its sample, this clone was seen once.

This clonotype originated in a woman between 18 and 29 years old who had recovered from COVID-19. Sequencing input: PBMCs or T cells enriched from blood (not recorded which). The chain recombines TRBV28 with TRBJ1-5; D remains ambiguous. CDR3 loop: CASSTKPQPQHF. The DNA for the CDR3 is TGTGCCAGCAGTACAAAACCACAGCCCCAGCATTTT.